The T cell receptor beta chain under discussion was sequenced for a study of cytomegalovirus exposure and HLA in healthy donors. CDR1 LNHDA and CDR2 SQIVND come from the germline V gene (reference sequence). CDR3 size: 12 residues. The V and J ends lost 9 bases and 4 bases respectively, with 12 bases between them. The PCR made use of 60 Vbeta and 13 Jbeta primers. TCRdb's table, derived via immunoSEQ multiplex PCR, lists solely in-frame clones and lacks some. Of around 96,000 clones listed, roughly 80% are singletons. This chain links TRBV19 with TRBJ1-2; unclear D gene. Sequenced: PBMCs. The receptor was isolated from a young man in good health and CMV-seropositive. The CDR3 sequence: CASRAGFYGYTF. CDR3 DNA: TGTGCCAGCCGGGCGGGGTTCTATGGCTACACCTTC.